Detailed here is one T cell receptor (beta chain). The antigen remains undetermined. The assay was immunoSEQ multiplex PCR, and TCRdb's table has in-frame clones only and misses some. The sample has 150,000 to 190,000 clones; about 88% are singletons. Trimming left V 1 base short and J 5 bases short, with 12 bases between. Germline V CDR1 and CDR2: SEHNR, FQNEAQ (reference sequence). This CDR3 region has 14 residues. The data originate from a study of T cell responses to AZD1222 COVID-19 vaccine. Study-wide results and limits: Baseline seropositives among AZD1222 recipients totaled only 6 or 7.

The sequence was obtained from an adult who had recovered from COVID-19. This sample comprised peripheral blood, obtained after recovery from COVID-19. The gene calls are TRBV7-9 and TRBJ2-7; D is possibly TRBD1 or TRBD2 (6 bases each). CDR3 sequence: CASSLGGAMDEQYF. CDR3 bases: TGTGCCAGCAGCTTAGGGGGGGCAATGGACGAGCAGTACTTC.